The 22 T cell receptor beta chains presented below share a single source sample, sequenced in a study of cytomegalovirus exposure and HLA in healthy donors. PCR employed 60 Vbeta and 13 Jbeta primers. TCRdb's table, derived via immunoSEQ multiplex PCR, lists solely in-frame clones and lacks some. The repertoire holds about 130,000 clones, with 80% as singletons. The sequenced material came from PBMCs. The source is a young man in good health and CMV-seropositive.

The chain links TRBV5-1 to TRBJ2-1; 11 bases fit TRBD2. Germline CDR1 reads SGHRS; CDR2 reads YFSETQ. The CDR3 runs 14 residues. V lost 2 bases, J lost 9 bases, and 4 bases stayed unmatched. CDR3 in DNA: TGCGCCAGCAGCTTTAGCGGGGGGGCCCCTGAGCAGTTCTTC. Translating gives CASSFSGGAPEQFF.

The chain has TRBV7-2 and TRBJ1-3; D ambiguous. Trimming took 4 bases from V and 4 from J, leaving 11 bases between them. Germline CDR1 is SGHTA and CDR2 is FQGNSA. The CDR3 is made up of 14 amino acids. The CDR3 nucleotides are TGTGCCAGCAGCTCGCTGCAGGTGGGAAACACCATATATTTT. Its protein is CASSSLQVGNTIYF.

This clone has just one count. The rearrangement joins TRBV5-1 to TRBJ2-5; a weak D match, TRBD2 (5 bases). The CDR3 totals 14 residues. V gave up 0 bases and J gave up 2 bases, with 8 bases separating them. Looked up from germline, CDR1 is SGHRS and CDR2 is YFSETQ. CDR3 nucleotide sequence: TGCGCCAGCAGCTTGGCCCGGGGACAAGAGACCCAGTACTTC. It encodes CASSLARGQETQYF.

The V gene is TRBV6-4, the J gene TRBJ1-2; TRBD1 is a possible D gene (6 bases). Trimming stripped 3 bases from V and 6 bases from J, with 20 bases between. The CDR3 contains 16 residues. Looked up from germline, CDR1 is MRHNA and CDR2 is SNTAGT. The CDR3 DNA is TGTGCCAGCAGTGATGGGGGGGCCGCCCCGGTGAATGGCTACACCTTC. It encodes CASSDGGAAPVNGYTF.

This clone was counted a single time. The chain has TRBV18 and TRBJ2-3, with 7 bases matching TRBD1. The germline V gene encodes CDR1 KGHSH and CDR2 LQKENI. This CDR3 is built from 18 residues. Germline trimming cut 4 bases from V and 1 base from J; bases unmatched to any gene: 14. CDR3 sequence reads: CASSLSVTGDIGTDTQYF. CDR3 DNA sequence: TGTGCCAGCTCACTATCGGTTACAGGGGATATAGGCACAGATACGCAGTATTTT.

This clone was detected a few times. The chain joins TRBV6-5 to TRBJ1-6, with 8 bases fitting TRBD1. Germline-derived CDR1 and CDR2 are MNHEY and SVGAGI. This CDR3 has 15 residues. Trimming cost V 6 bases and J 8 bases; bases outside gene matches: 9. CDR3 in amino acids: CASRRRQGKDSPLHF. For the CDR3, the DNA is TGTGCCAGCAGACGAAGACAGGGGAAGGATTCACCCCTCCACTTT.

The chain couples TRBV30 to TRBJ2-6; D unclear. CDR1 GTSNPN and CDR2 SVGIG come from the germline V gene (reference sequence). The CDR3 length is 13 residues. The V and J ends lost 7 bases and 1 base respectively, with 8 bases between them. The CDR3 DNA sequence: TGTGCCTCTCAGTCTTCTGGGGCCAACGTCCTGACTTTC. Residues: CASQSSGANVLTF.

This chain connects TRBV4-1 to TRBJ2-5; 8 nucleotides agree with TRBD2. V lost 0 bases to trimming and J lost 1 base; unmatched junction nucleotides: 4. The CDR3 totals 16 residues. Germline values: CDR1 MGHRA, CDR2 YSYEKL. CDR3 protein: CASSQEGAGVQETQYF. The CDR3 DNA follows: TGCGCCAGCAGCCAAGAAGGAGCGGGGGTCCAAGAGACCCAGTACTTC.

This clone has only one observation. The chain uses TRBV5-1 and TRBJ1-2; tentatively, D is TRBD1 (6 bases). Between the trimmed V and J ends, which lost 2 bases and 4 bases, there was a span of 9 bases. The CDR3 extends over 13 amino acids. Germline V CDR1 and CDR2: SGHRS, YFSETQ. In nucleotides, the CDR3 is TGCGCCAGCAGCTTAATGGACAGCTATGGCTACACCTTC. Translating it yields CASSLMDSYGYTF.

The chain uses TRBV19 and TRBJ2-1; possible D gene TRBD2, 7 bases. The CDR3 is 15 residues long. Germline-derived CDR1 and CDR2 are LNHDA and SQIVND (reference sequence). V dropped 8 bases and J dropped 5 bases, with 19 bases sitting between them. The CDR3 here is CASERDTLSHNEQFF. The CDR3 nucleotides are TGTGCCAGTGAGCGGGACACTCTTTCCCACAATGAGCAGTTCTTC.

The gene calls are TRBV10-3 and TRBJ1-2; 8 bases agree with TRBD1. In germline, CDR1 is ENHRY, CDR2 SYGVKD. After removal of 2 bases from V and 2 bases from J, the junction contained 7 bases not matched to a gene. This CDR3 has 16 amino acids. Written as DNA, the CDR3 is TGTGCCATCAGTGAGGGGACAGGAAGGGGAAACTATGGCTACACCTTC. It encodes CAISEGTGRGNYGYTF.

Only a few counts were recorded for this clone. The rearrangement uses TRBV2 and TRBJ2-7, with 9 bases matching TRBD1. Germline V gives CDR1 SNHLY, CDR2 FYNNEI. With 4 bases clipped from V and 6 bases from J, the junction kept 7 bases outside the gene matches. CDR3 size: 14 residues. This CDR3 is CASSAGTGSAEQYF. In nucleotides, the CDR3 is TGTGCCAGCAGTGCCGGGACAGGGTCCGCCGAGCAGTACTTC. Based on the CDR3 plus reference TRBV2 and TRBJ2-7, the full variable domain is EPEVTQTPSHQVTQMGQEVILRCVPISNHLYFYWYRQILGQKVEFLVSFYNNEISEKSEIFDDQFSVERPDGSNFTLKIRSTKLEDSAMYFCASSAGTGSAEQYFGPGTRLTVT.

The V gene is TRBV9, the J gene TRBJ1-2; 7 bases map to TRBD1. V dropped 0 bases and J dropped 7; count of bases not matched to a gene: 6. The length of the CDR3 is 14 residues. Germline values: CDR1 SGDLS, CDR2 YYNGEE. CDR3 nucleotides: TGTGCCAGCAGCGTAGTGGAGGGGGCTGGTGGCTACACCTTC. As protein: CASSVVEGAGGYTF.

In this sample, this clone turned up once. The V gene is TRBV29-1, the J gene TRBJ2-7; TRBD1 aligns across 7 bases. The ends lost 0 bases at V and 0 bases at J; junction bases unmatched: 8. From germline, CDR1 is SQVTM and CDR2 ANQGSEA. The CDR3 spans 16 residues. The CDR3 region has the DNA TGCAGCGTTGAAGATCGTAGCAGGGGGAGCTCCTACGAGCAGTACTTC. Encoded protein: CSVEDRSRGSSYEQYF.

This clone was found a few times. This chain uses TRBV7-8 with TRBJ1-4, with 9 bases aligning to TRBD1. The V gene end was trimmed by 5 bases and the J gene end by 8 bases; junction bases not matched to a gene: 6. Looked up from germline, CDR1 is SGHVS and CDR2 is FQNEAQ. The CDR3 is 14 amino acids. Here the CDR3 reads CASSLTGGNEKLFF. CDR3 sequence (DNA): TGTGCCAGCAGCCTGACAGGGGGGAACGAAAAACTGTTTTTT. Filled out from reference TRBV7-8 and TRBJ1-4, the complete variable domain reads GAGVSQSPRYKVAKRGQDVALRCDPISGHVSLFWYQQALGQGPEFLTYFQNEAQLDKSGLPSDRFFAERPEGSVSTLKIQRTQQEDSAVYLCASSLTGGNEKLFFGSGTQLSVL.

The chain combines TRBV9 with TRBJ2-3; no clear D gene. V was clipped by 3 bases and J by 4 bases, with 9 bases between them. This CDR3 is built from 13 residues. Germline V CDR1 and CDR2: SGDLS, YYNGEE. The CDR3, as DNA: TGTGCCAGCAGCGGCCTCGGTCCAGATACGCAGTATTTT. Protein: CASSGLGPDTQYF.

This CDR3 reads CAWARGGTGDQPQHF. In DNA form, the CDR3 reads TGTGCCTGGGCCCGGGGAGGGACAGGGGATCAGCCCCAGCATTTT. The gene calls are TRBV30 and TRBJ1-5; 10 positions agree with TRBD1. The CDR3 covers 15 residues. Losses at the gene ends were 5 bases for V and 5 bases for J; bases not matched to a gene: 9. The germline gives CDR1 GTSNPN, CDR2 SVGIG (reference sequence).

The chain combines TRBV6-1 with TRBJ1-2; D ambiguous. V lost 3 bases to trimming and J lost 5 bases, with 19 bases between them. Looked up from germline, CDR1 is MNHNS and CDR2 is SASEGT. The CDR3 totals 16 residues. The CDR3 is CASSDGETRGWYGYTF. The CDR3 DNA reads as TGTGCCAGCAGTGATGGGGAGACCCGGGGTTGGTATGGCTACACCTTC.

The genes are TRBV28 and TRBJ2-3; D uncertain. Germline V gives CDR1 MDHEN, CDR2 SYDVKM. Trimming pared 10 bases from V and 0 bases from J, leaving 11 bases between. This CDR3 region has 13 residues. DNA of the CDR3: TGTGCCACCAACCCGCGAAGCACAGATACGCAGTATTTT. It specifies CATNPRSTDTQYF.

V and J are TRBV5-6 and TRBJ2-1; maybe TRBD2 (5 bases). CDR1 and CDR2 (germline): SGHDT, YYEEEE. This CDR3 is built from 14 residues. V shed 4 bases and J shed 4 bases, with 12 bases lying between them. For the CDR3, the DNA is TGTGCCAGCAGCCTCGGAGGTCTTTACAATGAGCAGTTCTTC. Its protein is CASSLGGLYNEQFF.

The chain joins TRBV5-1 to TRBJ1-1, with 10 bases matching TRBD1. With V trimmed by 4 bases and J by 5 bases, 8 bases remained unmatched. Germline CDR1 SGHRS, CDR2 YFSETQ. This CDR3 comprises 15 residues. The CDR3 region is CASSNDRGRVTEAFF. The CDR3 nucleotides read TGCGCCAGCAGCAACGACAGGGGGCGTGTGACTGAAGCTTTCTTT.

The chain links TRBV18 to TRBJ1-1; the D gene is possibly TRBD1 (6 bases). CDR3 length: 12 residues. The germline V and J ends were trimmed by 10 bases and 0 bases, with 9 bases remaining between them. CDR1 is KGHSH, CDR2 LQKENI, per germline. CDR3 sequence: CATGQMNTEAFF. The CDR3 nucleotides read TGTGCCACCGGACAGATGAACACTGAAGCTTTCTTT. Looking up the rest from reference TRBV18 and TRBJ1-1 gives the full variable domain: NAGVMQNPRHLVRRRGQEARLRCSPMKGHSHVYWYRQLPEEGLKFMVYLQKENIIDESGMPKERFSAEFPKEGPSILRIQQVVRGDSAAYFCATGQMNTEAFFGQGTRLTVV.